The 30 T cell receptor beta chains given below trace back to one sample, sequenced in a study of cytomegalovirus exposure and HLA in healthy donors. The PCR was carried out with 60 Vbeta primers and 13 Jbeta primers. TCRdb's table, derived via immunoSEQ multiplex PCR, lists solely in-frame clones and lacks some. Of about 36,000 clones in the sample, over 60% were seen once. The sequenced material came from PBMCs. Receptor source: a man younger than 45 in good health and CMV-seronegative.

This chain joins TRBV10-1 and TRBJ1-2, with D unresolved. Germline V lookup: CDR1 WNHNN, CDR2 SYGVQD (reference sequence). Trimming cost V 2 bases and J 2 bases, with 6 bases left between them. The CDR3 is 13 amino acids. The CDR3 region has the DNA TGCGCCAGCAGTGAGCCAGTAAACTATGGCTACACCTTC. Its translation: CASSEPVNYGYTF.

The chain joins TRBV6-1 to TRBJ1-5; possibly TRBD1 for D (6 bases). This CDR3 is 14 amino acids long. The V gene's germline CDR1 is MNHNS and CDR2 SASEGT. V lost 1 base and J 6 bases, leaving 10 bases between the germline ends. The CDR3 DNA reads as TGTGCCAGCAGTGAAGGACAGGAAGGTCAGCCCCAGCATTTT. It specifies CASSEGQEGQPQHF.

This clone was seen a handful of times. The gene calls are TRBV7-9 and TRBJ1-3; D unresolved. The CDR3 length is 16 residues. V lost 5 bases and J lost 0, with 14 bases in between. Germline CDR1 and CDR2: SEHNR and FQNEAQ (reference sequence). The CDR3 nucleotides are TGTGCCAGCAGCCCTAGTCCGGGTCCCTCTGGAAACACCATATATTTT. This gives the protein CASSPSPGPSGNTIYF.

The V and J genes are TRBV19 and TRBJ2-5; D gene ambiguous. The CDR3 runs 13 residues. V was cut by 6 bases and J by 0 bases, with 8 bases left in between. The V gene's germline CDR1 is LNHDA and CDR2 SQIVND (reference sequence). CDR3 sequence reads: CASRREYQETQYF. The CDR3 DNA reads as TGTGCCAGTAGAAGAGAATACCAAGAGACCCAGTACTTC.

The CDR3 spells CASSQDSPTYEQYF. CDR3 nucleotide sequence: TGTGCCAGCAGTCAAGACAGTCCAACCTACGAGCAGTACTTC. The rearrangement joins TRBV5-6 to TRBJ2-7, with TRBD1 as a possible D gene (5 bases). V lost 5 bases, J lost 2 bases, and 14 bases lay in between. The CDR3 is 14 residues long. Germline CDR1 reads SGHDT; CDR2 reads YYEEEE.

In this sample, this clone turned up a few times. This chain connects TRBV19 to TRBJ1-2, with a possible D match to TRBD1 (5 bases). Trimming removed 6 bases at V and 8 bases at J, with 16 bases between. The germline gives CDR1 LNHDA, CDR2 SQIVND (reference sequence). This CDR3 comprises 13 residues. CDR3 sequence reads: CASSQGLSKGYTF. The CDR3 DNA reads as TGTGCCAGTAGCCAGGGTTTATCAAAGGGCTACACCTTC.

This chain links TRBV21-1 with TRBJ1-1. TRBV21-1 is a listed pseudogene. This CDR3 has 14 amino acids. The CDR3 nucleotides are TGTGCCAGCAGCAAAGATGAGGGTAACACTGAAGCTTTCTTT. Translation gives CASSKDEGNTEAFF.

The gene calls are TRBV6-5 and TRBJ1-2; tentative D call: TRBD1 (5 bases). Germline V gene data show CDR1 as MNHEY and CDR2 as SVGAGI. The CDR3 length is 13 residues. Trimming shortened V by 3 bases and J by 7 bases, and 12 bases separated the two germline ends. The CDR3 region has the DNA TGTGCCAGCAGTTATCATGGGGCCGGTGGCTACACCTTC. Amino acids: CASSYHGAGGYTF.

This clone occurred a few times. This sequence joins TRBV6-1 and TRBJ2-5, with D possibly being TRBD2 (6 bases). V was cut by 4 bases and J by 10 bases, with 28 bases left in between. The CDR3 is 17 amino acids. Per germline, CDR1 MNHNS and CDR2 SASEGT. CDR3 region: CASSAVGPSTGVMDQYF. As DNA, the CDR3 is TGTGCCAGCAGTGCCGTTGGGCCGTCGACGGGGGTAATGGACCAGTACTTC.

This clone appeared a few times. The chain employs TRBV9 and TRBJ1-2; D may be TRBD1 (5 bases). CDR1 SGDLS and CDR2 YYNGEE come from the germline V gene. V lost 6 bases and J lost 3, with 21 bases in between. This CDR3 spans 16 amino acids. The CDR3 DNA reads TGTGCCAGCACCAGCCTGGACAACCCTTACTACTATGGCTACACCTTC. Its translation: CASTSLDNPYYYGYTF.

The rearrangement links TRBV5-6 to TRBJ1-1, with a tentative D call TRBD1 (6 bases). Per the germline V gene, CDR1 is SGHDT and CDR2 is YYEEEE. With 4 bases removed from V and 1 base from J, the gap between germline ends came to 17 bases. This CDR3 contains 16 residues. The CDR3 bases are TGTGCCAGCAGCCTGGTGGGCACAGGGTCGAACACTGAAGCTTTCTTT. This codes for CASSLVGTGSNTEAFF. The full variable domain, with the rest looked up from reference TRBV5-6 and TRBJ1-1, is DAGVTQSPTHLIKTRGQQVTLRCSPKSGHDTVSWYQQALGQGPQFIFQYYEEEERQRGNFPDRFSGHQFPNYSSELNVNALLLGDSALYLCASSLVGTGSNTEAFFGQGTRLTVV.

The chain uses TRBV7-8 and TRBJ2-7; 13 bases line up with TRBD2. Germline CDR1 SGHVS, CDR2 FQNEAQ. The CDR3 contains 19 residues. V shed 4 bases and J 2 bases; nucleotides not matched to a gene: 14. DNA of the CDR3: TGTGCCAGCAGCTCGGGACGCTTTCAGACTAGCGGGAGGCCCTACGAGCAGTACTTC. It is translated as CASSSGRFQTSGRPYEQYF.

The chain joins TRBV4-1 to TRBJ2-7, with 8 nucleotides matching TRBD2. The junction had 11 bases not matched to a gene; V was cut back by 4 bases and J by 3 bases. The CDR3 contains 16 residues. In germline, CDR1 is MGHRA, CDR2 YSYEKL. The CDR3 loop reads CASSPGDVRGDYEQYF. The CDR3, as DNA: TGCGCCAGCAGCCCGGGGGACGTGCGGGGGGACTACGAGCAGTACTTC.

This chain links TRBV4-2 with TRBJ1-1, with TRBD1 as a possible D gene (5 bases). Trimming took 1 base from V and 4 from J, leaving 10 bases between them. CDR1 is LGHNA, CDR2 YNFKEQ, per germline. This CDR3 has 14 amino acids. CDR3 sequence (DNA): TGTGCCAGCAGCCAAGGTTTGGGGGGCACTGAAGCTTTCTTT. This encodes CASSQGLGGTEAFF.

This clone has more than one count but fewer than ten. This chain uses TRBV27 with TRBJ2-5, with D possibly being TRBD2 (5 bases). Germline values: CDR1 MNHEY, CDR2 SMNVEV (reference sequence). The length of the CDR3 is 14 residues. V was clipped by 2 bases and J by 5 bases, with 12 bases between them. CDR3 protein: CASSLEGPRETQYF. CDR3 nucleotide sequence: TGTGCCAGCAGTTTAGAGGGCCCTAGGGAGACCCAGTACTTC.

V usage is TRBV2 and J usage is TRBJ1-1; D remains unclear. CDR3 length: 15 residues. V shed 6 bases and J shed 0 bases, with 14 bases lying between them. CDR1 is SNHLY and CDR2 is FYNNEI in the germline V gene. The CDR3 bases are TGTGCCAGCAGAGTGGAGAACTTGGTGAACACTGAAGCTTTCTTT. Its protein is CASRVENLVNTEAFF.

This clone has only a few counts. The J gene is TRBJ2-1, the V gene TRBV10-3; 8 bases agree with TRBD1. Germline CDR1 reads ENHRY; CDR2 reads SYGVKD. The CDR3 loop spans 14 amino acids. The ends lost 6 bases at V and 9 bases at J; junction bases unmatched: 10. The CDR3 DNA reads as TGTGCCATCAGCCCTACGACAGGGGATGGTGAGCAGTTCTTC. Its translation is CAISPTTGDGEQFF.

This clone occurred once. CDR3 in amino acids: CASSLRVRQAPAGTQYF. The CDR3 DNA is TGTGCCAGCAGTTTAAGGGTACGACAGGCTCCCGCGGGGACCCAGTACTTC. The chain links TRBV28 to TRBJ2-5; D might be TRBD1 (6 bases). The ends were cut back, 2 bases at V and 7 bases at J, with 23 bases in the middle. CDR1 is MDHEN and CDR2 is SYDVKM in the germline V gene. This CDR3 region has 17 residues.

A few counts support this clone. The chain recombines TRBV2 with TRBJ2-5, with D tentatively TRBD2 (6 bases). V was cut by 1 base and J by 5 bases, with 14 bases left in between. The CDR3 length is 15 residues. Germline V gene data show CDR1 as SNHLY and CDR2 as FYNNEI. CDR3 protein: CASSEGAGSRETQYF. CDR3 bases: TGTGCCAGCAGTGAAGGCGCGGGGTCTAGGGAGACCCAGTACTTC.

The chain has TRBV6-1 and TRBJ2-6, with D perhaps TRBD2 (5 bases). This CDR3 region has 15 residues. Germline loops: CDR1 MNHNS, CDR2 SASEGT. V lost 5 bases and J lost 1, with 9 bases in between. The CDR3 loop reads CASSQRGSGANVLTF. The CDR3, as DNA: TGTGCCAGCAGTCAACGAGGGTCTGGGGCCAACGTCCTGACTTTC.

V and J are TRBV28 and TRBJ2-3; a possible D gene is TRBD2 (6 bases). The V and J ends lost 4 bases and 3 bases respectively, with 17 bases between them. CDR1 and CDR2 (germline): MDHEN, SYDVKM. The CDR3 is 16 amino acids. The CDR3 loop reads CASSSPGLPTTDTQYF. The CDR3 DNA is TGTGCCAGCAGTTCCCCGGGACTGCCGACGACAGATACGCAGTATTTT.

The genes are TRBV14 and TRBJ1-1; D gene uncertain. CDR3 length: 13 residues. The V end was cut by 1 base, the J end by 1 base, with 4 bases between. The germline CDR1 and CDR2 sequences are SGHDN and FVKESK. The CDR3 protein is CASSQAQNTEAFF. The CDR3 DNA follows: TGTGCCAGCAGCCAAGCACAGAACACTGAAGCTTTCTTT.

The CDR3 region is CASSQDVWGANRNQPQHF. CDR3 sequence (DNA): TGCGCCAGCAGCCAAGATGTGTGGGGCGCGAACCGCAATCAGCCCCAGCATTTT. The V call is TRBV4-1, the J call TRBJ1-5, with TRBD1 as a possible D gene (5 bases). This CDR3 region has 18 residues. The V gene's germline CDR1 is MGHRA and CDR2 YSYEKL. Deletions cut 0 bases from V and 2 bases from J, with 17 bases between.

The V call is TRBV18, the J call TRBJ1-2, with D unclear. Germline CDR1 is KGHSH and CDR2 is LQKENI. CDR3 size: 14 residues. Deletions cut 1 base from V and 7 bases from J, with 13 bases between. CDR3 residues: CASSPLAGPAGYTF. The DNA for the CDR3 is TGTGCCAGCTCACCACTTGCTGGGCCCGCTGGCTACACCTTC.

This chain joins TRBV11-1 and TRBJ2-7, with 7 bases matching TRBD1. Germline trimming cut 3 bases from V and 1 base from J; bases unmatched to any gene: 3. Germline V gene lookup returns CDR1 SGHAT and CDR2 FQDESV (reference sequence). The CDR3 spans 14 residues. CDR3 residues: CASSLGQSSYEQYF. CDR3 sequence (DNA): TGTGCCAGCAGCTTGGGACAGTCATCCTACGAGCAGTACTTC. Filled out from reference TRBV11-1 and TRBJ2-7, the complete variable domain reads EAEVAQSPRYKITEKSQAVAFWCDPISGHATLYWYRQILGQGPELLVQFQDESVVDDSQLPKDRFSAERLKGVDSTLKIQPAELGDSAMYLCASSLGQSSYEQYFGPGTRLTVT.

The sample holds one count of this clone. The chain is built from TRBV10-3 and TRBJ1-4; D unresolved. This CDR3 is 13 amino acids long. Deletions cut 10 bases from V and 0 bases from J, with 9 bases between. Per the germline V gene, CDR1 is ENHRY and CDR2 is SYGVKD. CDR3 sequence (DNA): TGTGCCACCAAAACATCAACTAATGAAAAACTGTTTTTT. Its protein product is CATKTSTNEKLFF.

This clone was detected only a few times. The rearrangement uses TRBV4-3 and TRBJ1-4; 8 bases map to TRBD1. The V segment lost 1 base and the J segment 8 bases; nucleotides outside the gene matches: 6. Germline-derived CDR1 and CDR2 are LGHNA and YSLEER. This CDR3 has 15 residues. CDR3 amino acids: CASSQVDRGDEKLFF. Here the CDR3 DNA reads TGCGCCAGCAGCCAAGTTGACAGGGGTGACGAAAAACTGTTTTTT.

This chain links TRBV29-1 with TRBJ1-2, with TRBD1 matching 7 bases. Germline V gene data show CDR1 as SQVTM and CDR2 as ANQGSEA. Trimming cost V 7 bases and J 1 base; bases outside gene matches: 6. This CDR3 region has 13 residues. The CDR3 sequence: CSARDRNNYGYTF. The CDR3 DNA sequence: TGCAGCGCTAGGGACAGAAATAACTATGGCTACACCTTC. The complete variable domain, with remaining parts taken from reference TRBV29-1 and TRBJ1-2, reads SAVISQKPSRDICQRGTSLTIQCQVDSQVTMMFWYRQQPGQSLTLIATANQGSEATYESGFVIDKFPISRPNLTFSTLTVSNMSPEDSSIYLCSARDRNNYGYTFGSGTRLTVV.

This chain links TRBV18 with TRBJ2-7; D possibly corresponds to TRBD1 (5 bases). Per germline, CDR1 KGHSH and CDR2 LQKENI. Trimming took 5 bases from V and 5 from J, leaving 19 bases between them. This CDR3 region has 15 residues. CDR3 loop: CASSARQRGLDEQYF. For the CDR3, the DNA is TGTGCCAGCTCAGCTCGACAGAGAGGTCTCGACGAGCAGTACTTC.

The rearrangement uses TRBV10-3 and TRBJ1-1, with TRBD1 as a possible D gene (5 bases). This CDR3 is 12 amino acids long. The V end lost 4 bases, the J end lost 10 bases, and 13 bases lay between the germline ends. CDR1 is ENHRY, CDR2 SYGVKD, per germline. CDR3: CAISGRDGGAFF. The DNA of the CDR3 is TGTGCCATCAGTGGTCGGGACGGGGGAGCTTTCTTT.